These 25 T cell receptor beta chains were sequenced from one sample in a study of T cell responses to AZD1222 COVID-19 vaccine. The table came from immunoSEQ multiplex PCR; TCRdb's copy has only in-frame clones and leaves some out. In the table there are 200,000 or so clones, around 87% of which are singletons. Source: peripheral blood, taken on day 0 of MenACWY control vaccination. The receptors were gathered from an adult in good health.

Here the CDR3 reads CASSPQSSGNTIYF. CDR3 sequence (DNA): TGTGCCAGCAGTCCTCAAAGCTCTGGAAACACCATATATTTT. This rearrangement joins TRBV6-5 to TRBJ1-3; no clear D. The CDR3 has 14 residues. The V gene lost 5 bases and the J gene lost 0 bases, with 8 bases spanning the gap. CDR1 MNHEY and CDR2 SVGAGI come from the germline V gene.

V and J are TRBV2 and TRBJ2-7; D is tentatively TRBD1 or TRBD2 (5 bases each). Germline CDR1 SNHLY, CDR2 FYNNEI. The CDR3 contains 14 residues. With 6 bases removed from V and 0 bases from J, the gap between germline ends came to 12 bases. CDR3 coding DNA: TGTGCCAGCAGAGGGGCGGGCCCCTCCTACGAGCAGTACTTC. Protein sequence: CASRGAGPSYEQYF.

The count of this clone is one. J is TRBJ2-5 and V is TRBV3-1 (or the pseudogene TRBV3-2); 10 bases match TRBD2. CDR1 and CDR2 from the germline V gene are LGHDT and YNNKEL (reference sequence). The CDR3 covers 16 residues. J was trimmed by 0 bases and V by 1 base; bases with no gene match: 2. CDR3 DNA: TGTGCCAGCAGCCAAGTGACTAGCGGGTACCAAGAGACCCAGTACTTC. The encoded protein is CASSQVTSGYQETQYF.

The gene calls are TRBV28 and TRBJ2-5; no firm D call. Germline V gives CDR1 MDHEN, CDR2 SYDVKM. Trimming took off 6 bases at V and 0 bases at J, with 5 bases between the two ends. This CDR3 region has 12 residues. This chain's CDR3 is CASSPDQETQYF. Here the CDR3 DNA reads TGTGCCAGCAGCCCCGACCAAGAGACCCAGTACTTC.

The chain carries TRBV9 and TRBJ1-2, with TRBD1 matching over 9 bases. This CDR3 comprises 15 residues. Germline loops: CDR1 SGDLS, CDR2 YYNGEE. J gave up 4 bases and V 3 bases, and 7 bases lay outside the gene matches. CDR3 region: CASSASGQGTYGYTF. The CDR3 bases are TGTGCCAGCAGCGCCTCGGGACAGGGAACCTATGGCTACACCTTC.

The chain is built from TRBV19 and TRBJ1-4; D perhaps matches TRBD1 (6 bases). Germline-derived CDR1 and CDR2 are LNHDA and SQIVND (reference sequence). V lost 7 bases and J 8 bases, leaving 14 bases between the germline ends. The CDR3 covers 13 residues. The CDR3 is CASMGPDREKLFF. The DNA of the CDR3 is TGTGCCAGTATGGGTCCAGACAGGGAAAAACTGTTTTTT.

The rearrangement uses TRBV2 and TRBJ1-5, with no clear D. Trimming cost V 3 bases and J 0 bases, with 15 bases left between them. This CDR3 spans 17 amino acids. Germline V gene data show CDR1 as SNHLY and CDR2 as FYNNEI. CDR3 sequence: CASSDLWARDSNQPQHF. CDR3 nucleotide sequence: TGTGCCAGCAGTGACTTATGGGCCCGGGATAGCAATCAGCCCCAGCATTTT.

The chain is built from TRBV30 and TRBJ2-1, with D possibly TRBD2 on 6 matching bases. CDR1 is GTSNPN and CDR2 is SVGIG in the germline V gene (reference sequence). The CDR3 spans 16 residues. Trimming removed 3 bases from V and 7 bases from J, with 22 bases in between. In DNA form, the CDR3 reads TGTGCCTGGAGCCACATCGGGGACTTGGCTCAAAATGAGCAGTTCTTC. Translation: CAWSHIGDLAQNEQFF.

This sequence joins TRBV28 and TRBJ2-7; D is possibly TRBD1 or TRBD2 (7 bases each). This CDR3 spans 14 amino acids. Germline V gene sequence: CDR1 MDHEN, CDR2 SYDVKM. V dropped 8 bases and J dropped 1 base, with 15 bases sitting between them. CDR3 loop: CASGGGTASYEQYF. CDR3 sequence (DNA): TGTGCCAGCGGGGGAGGGACAGCGTCCTACGAGCAGTACTTC.

For the CDR3, the DNA is TGTGCCAGCAGTTACGAGGGGCCAGGCTACGAGCAGTACTTC. Amino acids: CASSYEGPGYEQYF. V is TRBV6-5 and J is TRBJ2-7; either TRBD1 or TRBD2 may supply D (5 bases each). CDR1 MNHEY and CDR2 SVGAGI come from the germline V gene. This CDR3 contains 14 residues. V shed 2 bases and J shed 3 bases, with 11 bases lying between them.

The chain couples TRBV29-1 to TRBJ1-4, with no clear D. Germline CDR1 is SQVTM and CDR2 is ANQGSEA. V shed 7 bases and J shed 0 bases, with 9 bases lying between them. CDR3 length: 13 residues. CDR3 loop: CSAQHPTNEKLFF. In nucleotides, the CDR3 is TGCAGCGCCCAACACCCAACTAATGAAAAACTGTTTTTT.

The V gene is TRBV9, the J gene TRBJ2-7, with D possibly TRBD1 on 5 matching bases. The germline V and J ends were trimmed by 0 bases and 5 bases, with 12 bases remaining between them. Germline CDR1 SGDLS, CDR2 YYNGEE. This CDR3 has 14 residues. The DNA for the CDR3 is TGTGCCAGCAGCGTAGGGACAACCCCCGACGAGCAGTACTTC. Protein product: CASSVGTTPDEQYF. The complete variable domain, with remaining parts taken from reference TRBV9 and TRBJ2-7, reads DSGVTQTPKHLITATGQRVTLRCSPRSGDLSVYWYQQSLDQGLQFLIQYYNGEERAKGNILERFSAQQFPDLHSELNLSSLELGDSALYFCASSVGTTPDEQYFGPGTRLTVT.

This clone was found a few times. Other DNA variants within this sample encode the same CDR3. This chain connects TRBV4-3 to TRBJ1-4; 10 positions match TRBD1. The CDR3 spans 15 residues. CDR1 is LGHNA, CDR2 YSLEER, per germline. The ends lost 1 base at V and 5 bases at J; junction bases unmatched: 1. CDR3 loop: CASSQGGQGNEKLFF. The CDR3 nucleotides are TGCGCCAGCAGCCAAGGGGGACAGGGGAATGAAAAACTGTTTTTT.

The rearrangement uses TRBV5-6 and TRBJ2-1, with D perhaps TRBD2 (6 bases). This CDR3 spans 15 amino acids. Germline assignment: CDR1 SGHDT and CDR2 YYEEEE. Trimming took 5 bases from V and 3 from J, leaving 15 bases between them. This CDR3 is CASSFSGEDYNEQFF. CDR3 in DNA: TGTGCCAGCAGTTTTAGCGGAGAAGACTACAATGAGCAGTTCTTC. Full variable domain (rest looked up from reference TRBV5-6 and TRBJ2-1): DAGVTQSPTHLIKTRGQQVTLRCSPKSGHDTVSWYQQALGQGPQFIFQYYEEEERQRGNFPDRFSGHQFPNYSSELNVNALLLGDSALYLCASSFSGEDYNEQFFGPGTRLTVL.

This chain connects TRBV27 to TRBJ1-6, with a weak D call TRBD1 (6 bases). CDR1 is MNHEY, CDR2 SMNVEV, per germline (reference sequence). This CDR3 spans 15 amino acids. V was trimmed by 0 bases and J by 9 bases, leaving 12 bases between them. CDR3 region: CASSLSKGGISPLHF. CDR3 in DNA: TGTGCCAGCAGTTTATCGAAAGGGGGTATTTCACCCCTCCACTTT.

A few counts support this clone. The rearrangement uses TRBV4-1 and TRBJ1-4; no definite D call. Trimming took off 1 base at V and 6 bases at J, with 9 bases between the two ends. The CDR3 runs to 14 residues. In germline, CDR1 is MGHRA, CDR2 YSYEKL. CDR3 sequence reads: CASSQVMRDEKLFF. In nucleotides, the CDR3 is TGCGCCAGCAGCCAAGTAATGAGGGATGAAAAACTGTTTTTT.

The J gene is TRBJ1-3, the V gene TRBV9; no clear D gene. The CDR3 spans 15 residues. The V and J ends lost 0 bases and 2 bases respectively, with 9 bases between them. CDR1 and CDR2 (germline): SGDLS, YYNGEE. This CDR3 is CASSVDPGTGNTIYF. The CDR3 DNA reads TGTGCCAGCAGCGTAGATCCCGGGACTGGAAACACCATATATTTT.

The chain links TRBV6-5 to TRBJ2-5; D gene ambiguous. CDR1 is MNHEY and CDR2 is SVGAGI in the germline V gene. V lost 2 bases to trimming and J lost 5 bases, with 12 bases between them. The CDR3 totals 14 residues. The CDR3 DNA sequence: TGTGCCAGCAGTTACGAGTCACGGTGGGAGACCCAGTACTTC. Translation: CASSYESRWETQYF.

V usage is TRBV19 and J usage is TRBJ2-5, with 8 positions matching TRBD1. The CDR3 extends over 14 amino acids. The junction had 5 bases not matched to a gene; V was cut back by 4 bases and J by 4 bases. CDR1 is LNHDA and CDR2 is SQIVND in the germline V gene (reference sequence). As DNA, the CDR3 is TGTGCCAGTAGTACCGGACAGGGCCCAGAGACCCAGTACTTC. Protein product: CASSTGQGPETQYF.

This clone has more than one count but fewer than ten. The gene calls are TRBV7-2 and TRBJ1-2; the D gene is possibly TRBD1 (5 bases). The CDR3 consists of 13 residues. Trimming took 7 bases from V and 10 from J, leaving 19 bases between them. CDR1 is SGHTA and CDR2 is FQGNSA in the germline V gene. The CDR3: CASTPDPQGTYTF. CDR3 sequence (DNA): TGTGCCAGCACTCCAGATCCTCAGGGTACCTACACCTTC.

The chain is built from TRBV28 and TRBJ1-2; D call uncertain. Germline V gene sequence: CDR1 MDHEN, CDR2 SYDVKM. CDR3 length: 14 residues. V lost 7 bases and J lost 7, with 19 bases in between. CDR3 loop: CASTISSFAIGYTF. CDR3 DNA sequence: TGTGCCAGCACCATTTCGAGCTTTGCGATTGGCTACACCTTC.

In its sample, this clone was seen a few times. V gene TRBV3-1 (or the pseudogene TRBV3-2) combines with J gene TRBJ1-6; tentatively, D is TRBD1 (5 bases). The V and J ends lost 7 bases and 4 bases respectively, with 14 bases between them. Germline V lookup: CDR1 LGHDT, CDR2 YNNKEL (reference sequence). The CDR3 is made up of 15 amino acids. The CDR3 loop is CASNRDLGYNSPLHF. CDR3 bases: TGTGCCAGCAACCGGGACCTTGGGTATAATTCACCCCTCCACTTT.

This sequence joins TRBV5-1 and TRBJ2-4; 9 bases match TRBD1. Germline V lookup: CDR1 SGHRS, CDR2 YFSETQ. J was trimmed by 7 bases and V by 4 bases; bases with no gene match: 3. This CDR3 comprises 13 residues. CDR3 sequence (DNA): TGCGCCAGCAGCACGGGACAGGGTAACATTCAGTACTTC. Its translation: CASSTGQGNIQYF.

V is TRBV7-2 and J is TRBJ2-7; D is perhaps TRBD1 or TRBD2 (5 bases each). This CDR3 is built from 15 residues. V was clipped by 4 bases and J by 2 bases, with 15 bases between them. The germline V gene encodes CDR1 SGHTA and CDR2 FQGNSA. The CDR3 is CASSSSPGDPYEQYF. CDR3 DNA sequence: TGTGCCAGCAGCTCATCTCCCGGGGACCCCTACGAGCAGTACTTC.

V and J are TRBV28 and TRBJ1-2; D may be TRBD1 (5 bases). Germline assignment: CDR1 MDHEN and CDR2 SYDVKM. The CDR3 length is 15 residues. V lost 1 base, J lost 2 bases, and 11 bases lay in between. The CDR3 nucleotides are TGTGCCAGCAGTTTATCACGGGGGGGGAACTATGGCTACACCTTC. Protein product: CASSLSRGGNYGYTF.